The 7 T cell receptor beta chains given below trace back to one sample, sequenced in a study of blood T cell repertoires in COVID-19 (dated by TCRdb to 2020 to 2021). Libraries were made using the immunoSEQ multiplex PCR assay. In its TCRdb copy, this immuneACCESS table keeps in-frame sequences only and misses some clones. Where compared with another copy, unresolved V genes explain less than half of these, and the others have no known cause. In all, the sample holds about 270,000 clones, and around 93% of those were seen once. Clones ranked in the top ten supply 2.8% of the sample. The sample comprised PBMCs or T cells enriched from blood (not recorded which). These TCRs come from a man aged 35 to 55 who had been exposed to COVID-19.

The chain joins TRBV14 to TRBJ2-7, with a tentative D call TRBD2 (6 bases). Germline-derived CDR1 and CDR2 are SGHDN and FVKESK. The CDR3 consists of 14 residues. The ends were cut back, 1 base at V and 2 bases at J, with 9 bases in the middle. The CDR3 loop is CASSQAGLPYEQYF. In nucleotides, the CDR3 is TGTGCCAGCAGCCAAGCAGGACTACCCTACGAGCAGTACTTC.

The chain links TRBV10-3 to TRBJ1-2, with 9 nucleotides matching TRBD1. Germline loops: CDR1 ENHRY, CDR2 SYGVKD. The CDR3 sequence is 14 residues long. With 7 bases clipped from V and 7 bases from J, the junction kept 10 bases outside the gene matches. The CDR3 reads CAITGDRVGSGYTF. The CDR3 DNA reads TGTGCCATCACTGGGGACAGGGTGGGTTCTGGCTACACCTTC.

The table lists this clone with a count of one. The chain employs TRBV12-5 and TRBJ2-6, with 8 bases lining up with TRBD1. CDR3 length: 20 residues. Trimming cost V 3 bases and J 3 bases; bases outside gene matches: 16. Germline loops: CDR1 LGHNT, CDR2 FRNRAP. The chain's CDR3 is CASGFRTGSPSVDGANVLTF. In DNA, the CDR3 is TGTGCTAGTGGTTTCCGGACAGGGTCCCCATCGGTGGATGGGGCCAACGTCCTGACTTTC.

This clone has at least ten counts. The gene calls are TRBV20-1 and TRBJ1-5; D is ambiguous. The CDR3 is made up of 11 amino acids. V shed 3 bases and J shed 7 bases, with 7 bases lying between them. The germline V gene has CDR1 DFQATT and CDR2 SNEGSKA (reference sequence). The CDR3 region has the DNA TGCAGTGCTAGGGCTGGCCAGCCCCAGCATTTT. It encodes CSARAGQPQHF.

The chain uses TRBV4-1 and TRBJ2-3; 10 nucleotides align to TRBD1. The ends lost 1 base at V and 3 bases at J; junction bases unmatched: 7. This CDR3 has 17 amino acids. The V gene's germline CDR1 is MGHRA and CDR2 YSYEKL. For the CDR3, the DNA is TGCGCCAGCAGCCAAGGCCCCGCGGGACAGGGGACAGATACGCAGTATTTT. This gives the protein CASSQGPAGQGTDTQYF.

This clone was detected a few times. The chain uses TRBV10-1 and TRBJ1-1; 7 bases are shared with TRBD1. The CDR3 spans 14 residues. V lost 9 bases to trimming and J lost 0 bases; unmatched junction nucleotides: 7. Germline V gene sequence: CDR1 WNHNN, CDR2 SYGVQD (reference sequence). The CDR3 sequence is CASFRGGLNTEAFF. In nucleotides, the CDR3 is TGCGCCAGTTTTCGAGGGGGCCTGAACACTGAAGCTTTCTTT.

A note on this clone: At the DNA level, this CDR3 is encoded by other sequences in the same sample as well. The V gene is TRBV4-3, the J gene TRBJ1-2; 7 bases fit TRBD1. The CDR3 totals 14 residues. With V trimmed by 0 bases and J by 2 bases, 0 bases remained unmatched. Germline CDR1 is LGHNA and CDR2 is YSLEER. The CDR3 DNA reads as TGCGCCAGCAGCCAAGACAGGGGGAACTATGGCTACACCTTC. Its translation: CASSQDRGNYGYTF.